Included here is one T cell receptor (beta chain) sequence, with context. Trimming shortened V by 6 bases and J by 5 bases, and 19 bases separated the two germline ends. Germline CDR1 reads LNHDA; CDR2 reads SQIVND (reference sequence). The CDR3 is 15 residues long. In the source study's methods: Scientists estimated how many nucleated cells there were by amplifying reference gene primers. Only in-frame clones appear in the TCRdb table, and some are missing; sequencing was by immunoSEQ multiplex PCR. The DNA was the basis for D and trimming; V, J and clone size are from that table. The sample includes 150,000 or so clones, roughly nine tenths of them seen just once. This sample was taken from a study of blood T cell repertoires in COVID-19. Study-level background: The United States, Italy and Spain were the sources of the acute and convalescent COVID-19 samples. T cells, B-cell-depleted T cells, or PBMCs provided the cDNA or gDNA that served as material.

The receptor's source is a man in his forties or fifties with acute or convalescent COVID-19. V and J are TRBV19 and TRBJ1-1, with D tentatively TRBD1 (6 bases). Sample: peripheral blood. The CDR3 here is CASRQGHSTGTEAFF. The DNA of the CDR3 is TGTGCCAGTAGACAGGGACACTCAACAGGTACTGAAGCTTTCTTT.